These 30 T cell receptor beta chains share one sample of origin, sequenced in a study of cytomegalovirus exposure and HLA in healthy donors. Sequenced by immunoSEQ multiplex PCR; TCRdb stores in-frame clones only, minus some. Among about 130,000 clones listed, 75% to 90% were seen once. The sample was PBMCs. The receptors stem from a woman younger than 35 in good health and CMV-seronegative.

V and J are TRBV23-1 and TRBJ2-7; D perhaps matches TRBD2 (5 bases). TRBV23-1 is reported as an ORF; its role is uncertain. This CDR3 comprises 16 residues. V lost 4 bases and J 0 bases, leaving 16 bases between the germline ends. The CDR3 DNA reads TGCGCCAGCAGTCGTAGTGTGGGCGGGCCCTCCTACGAGCAGTACTTC. Encoded protein: CASSRSVGGPSYEQYF.

The rearrangement uses TRBV21-1 and TRBJ2-5; the table's D call, TRBD2, has no DNA check behind it. TRBV21-1 is deemed a pseudogene. The CDR3 spans 17 residues. CDR3 bases: TGTGCCACCCTAGGTACTAGCGGGGGGGCAGGGGAAGAGACCCAGTACTTC. This translates into CATLGTSGGAGEETQYF.

The rearrangement links TRBV21-1 to TRBJ1-3; the table's D call TRBD1 went unverified against the DNA. TRBV21-1 is noted as a pseudogene. The CDR3 covers 19 residues. CDR3 DNA: TGTGCCAGCAGCAAAGACCGACAGGCTCTATCGTTCTCTGGAAACACCATATATTTT. Amino acids: CASSKDRQALSFSGNTIYF.

The V call is TRBV10-2, the J call TRBJ2-3; 8 nucleotides align to TRBD2. J lost 0 bases, V lost 4 bases, and 0 bases had no gene match. The CDR3 is made up of 14 amino acids. The germline gives CDR1 WSHSY, CDR2 SAAADI. The CDR3 reads CASSVAGSTDTQYF. The CDR3 DNA reads TGCGCCAGCAGTGTAGCGGGGAGCACAGATACGCAGTATTTT.

The chain joins TRBV5-1 to TRBJ2-2; TRBD2 might be the D (6 bases). V lost 4 bases to trimming and J lost 2 bases, with 15 bases between them. The CDR3 consists of 16 residues. Germline V gene data show CDR1 as SGHRS and CDR2 as YFSETQ. The chain's CDR3 is CASSPGGGTNTGELFF. The CDR3 DNA reads as TGCGCCAGCAGCCCCGGTGGGGGGACCAACACCGGGGAGCTGTTTTTT. The full variable domain, in which reference TRBV5-1 and TRBJ2-2 provide the parts outside the CDR3, is KAGVTQTPRYLIKTRGQQVTLSCSPISGHRSVSWYQQTPGQGLQFLFEYFSETQRNKGNFPGRFSGRQFSNSRSEMNVSTLELGDSALYLCASSPGGGTNTGELFFGEGSRLTVL.

This clone was observed once. The rearrangement links TRBV19 to TRBJ1-1; D ambiguous. The CDR3 covers 13 residues. Looked up from germline, CDR1 is LNHDA and CDR2 is SQIVND (reference sequence). V gave up 1 base and J gave up 0 bases, with 3 bases separating them. In DNA, the CDR3 is TGTGCCAGTAGTATAGCTATGAACACTGAAGCTTTCTTT. It specifies CASSIAMNTEAFF. Full variable domain (outside the CDR3, taken from reference TRBV19 and TRBJ1-1): DGGITQSPKYLFRKEGQNVTLSCEQNLNHDAMYWYRQDPGQGLRLIYYSQIVNDFQKGDIAEGYSVSREKKESFPLTVTSAQKNPTAFYLCASSIAMNTEAFFGQGTRLTVV.

The chain couples TRBV19 to TRBJ1-1; tentatively, D is TRBD1 (5 bases). The CDR3 runs to 12 residues. Per the germline V gene, CDR1 is LNHDA and CDR2 is SQIVND (reference sequence). V gave up 4 bases and J gave up 6 bases, with 9 bases separating them. The CDR3 here is CASSTKTAEAFF. The CDR3 coding sequence is TGTGCCAGTAGTACCAAGACAGCTGAAGCTTTCTTT.

The V gene is TRBV5-1, the J gene TRBJ2-1; 8 bases are a match to TRBD1. With V trimmed by 4 bases and J by 6 bases, 12 bases remained unmatched. CDR3 length: 16 amino acids. The germline CDR1 and CDR2 sequences are SGHRS and YFSETQ. The CDR3 DNA sequence: TGCGCCAGCAGCACCGGACAGGGCGAAAATCGCAATGAGCAGTTCTTC. Translated, it gives CASSTGQGENRNEQFF.

The chain combines TRBV6-1 with TRBJ2-6; maybe TRBD1 (5 bases). V was clipped by 11 bases and J by 0 bases, with 14 bases between them. This CDR3 has 15 residues. Germline V gene data show CDR1 as MNHNS and CDR2 as SASEGT. For the CDR3, the DNA is TGTGCCGCGAACGCACAGGACTCTGGGGCCAACGTCCTGACTTTC. It yields the protein CAANAQDSGANVLTF.

The chain joins TRBV27 to TRBJ2-7; D is unresolved. Germline CDR1 MNHEY, CDR2 SMNVEV (reference sequence). V lost 6 bases and J lost 3, with 12 bases in between. The CDR3 sequence is 13 residues long. CDR3 nucleotide sequence: TGTGCCAGCAGCCGCGCCGGGTTCTACGAGCAGTACTTC. Its translation is CASSRAGFYEQYF.

The chain carries TRBV5-4 and TRBJ2-1; 11 bases line up with TRBD2. Per germline, CDR1 SGHNT and CDR2 YYREEE (reference sequence). The J segment lost 7 bases and the V segment lost 5 bases, leaving 5 bases of the junction unmatched. CDR3 length equals 14 residues. The CDR3 bases are TGTGCCAGCAGTAGTCTAGCGGGGGGAAATGAGCAGTTCTTC. Amino acid sequence: CASSSLAGGNEQFF. The complete variable domain, with remaining parts taken from reference TRBV5-4 and TRBJ2-1, reads ETGVTQSPTHLIKTRGQQVTLRCSSQSGHNTVSWYQQALGQGPQFIFQYYREEENGRGNFPPRFSGLQFPNYSSELNVNALELDDSALYLCASSSLAGGNEQFFGPGTRLTVL.

On this clone: An end of the junction differs from the germline gene, which may be a read error. The CDR3 nucleotides are TGTGCCAGCAGTTACTCACTTGGAGCCGACGAAGCTTTC. Protein sequence: CASSYSLGADEAF. J is TRBJ2-7 and V is TRBV6-5; D remains ambiguous. This CDR3 is 13 amino acids long. Germline-derived CDR1 and CDR2 are MNHEY and SVGAGI.

The rearrangement joins TRBV21-1 to TRBJ2-3; the table assigns TRBD2, which was not confirmed against the DNA. TRBV21-1 is described as a pseudogene. CDR3 size: 19 residues. CDR3 DNA: TGTGCCAGCAGCAAAGCCGGGACTAGCGGGGGGGTCGGCACAGATACGCAGTATTTT. Translating gives CASSKAGTSGGVGTDTQYF.

The V gene is TRBV9, the J gene TRBJ2-5; weak D call: TRBD2 (6 bases). The CDR3 runs to 15 residues. Germline values: CDR1 SGDLS, CDR2 YYNGEE. Trimming took 0 bases from V and 5 from J, leaving 14 bases between them. The CDR3 bases are TGTGCCAGCAGCGTAGCTTTCGGGAGTTGGGAGACCCAGTACTTC. Protein product: CASSVAFGSWETQYF.

The V gene is TRBV2, the J gene TRBJ2-4; 10 bases are shared with TRBD2. The ends lost 8 bases at V and 1 base at J; junction bases unmatched: 8. Germline V lookup: CDR1 SNHLY, CDR2 FYNNEI. This CDR3 contains 16 residues. For the CDR3, the DNA is TGTGCCAGCCGGTCCGGACTAGCGGTGGCCAAAAACATTCAGTACTTC. Protein sequence: CASRSGLAVAKNIQYF.

This chain connects TRBV6-1 to TRBJ1-1; TRBD1 might be the D (5 bases). Germline CDR1 reads MNHNS; CDR2 reads SASEGT. With 0 bases removed from V and 11 bases from J, the gap between germline ends came to 16 bases. The CDR3 is made up of 14 amino acids. The CDR3 region has the DNA TGTGCCAGCAGTGAAGCCGACAGCTATCTCTCGGCTTTCTTT. Translation: CASSEADSYLSAFF.

The rearrangement links TRBV5-1 to TRBJ2-4, with TRBD2 as a possible D gene (6 bases). Per germline, CDR1 SGHRS and CDR2 YFSETQ. The germline V and J ends were trimmed by 0 bases and 0 bases, with 13 bases remaining between them. This CDR3 has 17 residues. The CDR3 protein is CASSLAGAGLAKNIQYF. In nucleotides, the CDR3 is TGCGCCAGCAGCTTGGCCGGGGCGGGACTAGCCAAAAACATTCAGTACTTC.

The J gene is TRBJ2-1, the V gene TRBV6-5; possible D gene TRBD1, 8 bases. This CDR3 is 15 amino acids long. Germline loops: CDR1 MNHEY, CDR2 SVGAGI. The V and J ends lost 5 bases and 9 bases respectively, with 20 bases between them. The CDR3 nucleotides read TGTGCCAGCAGTAATACAGGGGGAGGGGGTGGTGAGCAGTTCTTC. This encodes CASSNTGGGGGEQFF.

The chain links TRBV25-1 to TRBJ2-1; 13 bases line up with TRBD2. The CDR3 loop spans 16 amino acids. With 9 bases clipped from V and 8 bases from J, the junction kept 13 bases outside the gene matches. Germline lookup yields CDR1 MGHDK and CDR2 SYGVNS. Written as DNA, the CDR3 is TGTGCCAGTCAACTAGCGGGGGGGCCGATCGTCGATGAGCAGTTCTTC. Translation gives CASQLAGGPIVDEQFF. Variable domain in full (rest from reference TRBV25-1 and TRBJ2-1): EADIYQTPRYLVIGTGKKITLECSQTMGHDKMYWYQQDPGMELHLIHYSYGVNSTEKGDLSSESTVSRIRTEHFPLTLESARPSHTSQYLCASQLAGGPIVDEQFFGPGTRLTVL.

This clone was detected once. The CDR3 reads CASSVGGGLEQYF. CDR3 nucleotides: TGTGCCAGCAGCGTAGGCGGCGGGCTCGAGCAGTACTTC. The rearrangement joins TRBV9 to TRBJ2-7; TRBD2 is a possible D gene (5 bases). The CDR3 contains 13 residues. Per germline, CDR1 SGDLS and CDR2 YYNGEE. V lost 0 bases to trimming and J lost 6 bases, with 10 bases between them.

V is TRBV6-6 and J is TRBJ1-2; D is perhaps TRBD1 (6 bases). Trimming removed 0 bases at V and 3 bases at J, with 11 bases between. This CDR3 is 15 amino acids long. The germline V gene has CDR1 MNHNY and CDR2 SVGAGI (reference sequence). The CDR3 protein is CASSYSMYRDYGYTF. DNA for the CDR3: TGTGCCAGCAGTTACTCGATGTACAGGGACTATGGCTACACCTTC.

J is TRBJ2-3 and V is TRBV11-2; tentative D call: TRBD2 (7 bases). Trimming pared 6 bases from V and 4 bases from J, leaving 14 bases between. This CDR3 has 14 residues. Germline-derived CDR1 and CDR2 are SGHAT and FQNNGV. In nucleotides, the CDR3 is TGTGCCAGCAGTTTCGGCGGGGGCCCAGATACGCAGTATTTT. Encoded protein: CASSFGGGPDTQYF.

The CDR3 nucleotides read TGTGCCAGCAGCTTGGATTTCGGTTTTTACTACGAGCAGTACTTC. Its translation is CASSLDFGFYYEQYF. The chain is built from TRBV5-5 and TRBJ2-7; D is undetermined. In germline, CDR1 is SGHKS, CDR2 YYEKEE (reference sequence). The V end was cut by 0 bases, the J end by 3 bases, with 13 bases between. CDR3 length: 15 amino acids.

The rearrangement joins TRBV5-4 to TRBJ2-6; perhaps TRBD1 as D (5 bases). V lost 1 base, J lost 0 bases, and 8 bases lay in between. CDR1 is SGHNT, CDR2 YYREEE, per germline (reference sequence). The CDR3 loop spans 16 amino acids. The CDR3 bases are TGTGCCAGCAGCTTGAGGACAAGCTCTGGGGCCAACGTCCTGACTTTC. Encoded protein: CASSLRTSSGANVLTF.

The chain is built from TRBV6-5 and TRBJ1-1, with D perhaps matching TRBD1 (6 bases). V lost 6 bases to trimming and J lost 5 bases, with 10 bases between them. The germline V gene encodes CDR1 MNHEY and CDR2 SVGAGI. This CDR3 has 12 amino acids. CDR3 sequence reads: CASRETGTEAFF. In DNA form, the CDR3 reads TGTGCCAGCAGGGAAACAGGGACTGAAGCTTTCTTT.

The gene calls are TRBV6-6 and TRBJ2-5; a possible D gene is TRBD1 (5 bases). V was clipped by 6 bases and J by 7 bases, with 18 bases between them. CDR1 and CDR2 (germline): MNHNY, SVGAGI (reference sequence). This CDR3 has 14 amino acids. DNA of the CDR3: TGTGCCAGCAGGTCCGTCGCAGGGTCGGGGACCCAGTACTTC. This sequence encodes CASRSVAGSGTQYF.

This chain links TRBV7-2 with TRBJ1-6; TRBD1 is a possible D gene (5 bases). V dropped 7 bases and J dropped 6 bases, with 16 bases sitting between them. CDR3 length: 15 amino acids. The V gene's germline CDR1 is SGHTA and CDR2 FQGNSA. The CDR3 reads CASNLWGGVNSPLHF. The CDR3 DNA reads as TGTGCCAGCAACCTTTGGGGGGGGGTTAATTCACCCCTCCACTTT.

J is TRBJ1-5 and V is TRBV6-1; D may be TRBD1 (6 bases). Trimming pared 5 bases from V and 7 bases from J, leaving 12 bases between. This CDR3 spans 13 amino acids. Germline-derived CDR1 and CDR2 are MNHNS and SASEGT. The CDR3 DNA reads as TGTGCCAGCAGTTATAACAGGGACCAGCCCCAGCATTTT. Protein: CASSYNRDQPQHF.

This clone was detected only a few times. The chain employs TRBV19 and TRBJ1-5, with unresolved D. The CDR3 loop spans 14 amino acids. The V and J ends lost 3 bases and 2 bases respectively, with 8 bases between them. CDR1 is LNHDA and CDR2 is SQIVND in the germline V gene (reference sequence). CDR3 residues: CASSIASGNQPQHF. CDR3 bases: TGTGCCAGTAGTATCGCTAGCGGCAATCAGCCCCAGCATTTT.

This rearrangement joins TRBV9 to TRBJ2-7; no reliable D call. The CDR3 sequence is 13 residues long. In germline, CDR1 is SGDLS, CDR2 YYNGEE. V was clipped by 0 bases and J by 2 bases, with 6 bases between them. Written as DNA, the CDR3 is TGTGCCAGCAGCGTAGACAAAACCTACGAGCAGTACTTC. Encoded protein: CASSVDKTYEQYF.